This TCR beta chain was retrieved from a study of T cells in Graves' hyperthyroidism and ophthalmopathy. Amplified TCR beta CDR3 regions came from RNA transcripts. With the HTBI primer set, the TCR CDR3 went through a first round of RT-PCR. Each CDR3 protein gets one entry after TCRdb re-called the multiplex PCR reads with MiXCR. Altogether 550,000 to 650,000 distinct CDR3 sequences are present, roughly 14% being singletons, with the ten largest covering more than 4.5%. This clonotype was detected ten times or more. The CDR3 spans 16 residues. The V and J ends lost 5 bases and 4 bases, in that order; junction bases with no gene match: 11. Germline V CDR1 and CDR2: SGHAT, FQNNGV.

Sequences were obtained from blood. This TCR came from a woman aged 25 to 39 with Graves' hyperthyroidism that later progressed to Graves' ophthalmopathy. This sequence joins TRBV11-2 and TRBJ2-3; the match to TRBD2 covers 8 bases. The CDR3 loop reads CASSDYLGTSSDTQYF. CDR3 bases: TGTGCCAGCAGCGATTACCTAGGGACTAGTTCAGATACGCAGTATTTT.